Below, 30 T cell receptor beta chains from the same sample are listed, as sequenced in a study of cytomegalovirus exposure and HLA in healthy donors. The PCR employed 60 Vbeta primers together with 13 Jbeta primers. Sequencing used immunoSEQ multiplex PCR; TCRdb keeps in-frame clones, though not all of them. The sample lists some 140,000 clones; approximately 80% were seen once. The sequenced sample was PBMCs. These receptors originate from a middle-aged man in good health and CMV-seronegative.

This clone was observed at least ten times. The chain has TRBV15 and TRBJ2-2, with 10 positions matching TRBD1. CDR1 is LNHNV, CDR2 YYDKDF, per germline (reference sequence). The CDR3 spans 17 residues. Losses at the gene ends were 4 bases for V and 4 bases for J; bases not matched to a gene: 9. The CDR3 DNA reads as TGTGCCACCAGCACAACCGGGACAGGGGATAGCACCGGGGAGCTGTTTTTT. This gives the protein CATSTTGTGDSTGELFF.

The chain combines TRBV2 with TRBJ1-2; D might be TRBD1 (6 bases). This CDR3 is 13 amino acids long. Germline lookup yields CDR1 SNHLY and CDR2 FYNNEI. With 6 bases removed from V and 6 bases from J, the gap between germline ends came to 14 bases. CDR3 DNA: TGTGCCAGCAGCGTGGTACAGGGCAATGGCTACACCTTC. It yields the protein CASSVVQGNGYTF.

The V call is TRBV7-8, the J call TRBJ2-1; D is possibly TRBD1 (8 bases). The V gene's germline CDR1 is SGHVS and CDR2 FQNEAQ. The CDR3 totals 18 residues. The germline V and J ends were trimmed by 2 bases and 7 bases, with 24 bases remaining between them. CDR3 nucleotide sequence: TGTGCCAGCAGCTTATATCTCAGGACAGGGAGGGTGTTAAATGAGCAGTTCTTC. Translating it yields CASSLYLRTGRVLNEQFF.

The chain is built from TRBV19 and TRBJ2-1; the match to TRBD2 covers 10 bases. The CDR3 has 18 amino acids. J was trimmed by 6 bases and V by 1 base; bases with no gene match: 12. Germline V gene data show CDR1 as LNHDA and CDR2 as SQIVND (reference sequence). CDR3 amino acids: CASSIVVFPSGRGNEQFF. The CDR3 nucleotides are TGTGCCAGTAGTATAGTGGTCTTCCCGAGCGGGAGGGGCAATGAGCAGTTCTTC. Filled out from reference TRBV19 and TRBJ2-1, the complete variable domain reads DGGITQSPKYLFRKEGQNVTLSCEQNLNHDAMYWYRQDPGQGLRLIYYSQIVNDFQKGDIAEGYSVSREKKESFPLTVTSAQKNPTAFYLCASSIVVFPSGRGNEQFFGPGTRLTVL.

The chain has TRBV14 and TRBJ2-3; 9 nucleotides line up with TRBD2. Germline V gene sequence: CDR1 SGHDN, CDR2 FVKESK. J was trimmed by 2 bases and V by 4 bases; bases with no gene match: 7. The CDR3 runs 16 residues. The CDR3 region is CASSPVAGANTDTQYF. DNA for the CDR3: TGTGCCAGCAGCCCCGTAGCGGGGGCGAACACAGATACGCAGTATTTT. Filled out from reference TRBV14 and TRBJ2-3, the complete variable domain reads EAGVTQFPSHSVIEKGQTVTLRCDPISGHDNLYWYRRVMGKEIKFLLHFVKESKQDESGMPNNRFLAERTGGTYSTLKVQPAELEDSGVYFCASSPVAGANTDTQYFGPGTRLTVL.

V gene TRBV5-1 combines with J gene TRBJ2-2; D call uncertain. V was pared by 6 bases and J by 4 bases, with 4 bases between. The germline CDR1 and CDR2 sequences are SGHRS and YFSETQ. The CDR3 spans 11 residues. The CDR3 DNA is TGCGCCAGCACAATCACCGGGGAGCTGTTTTTT. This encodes CASTITGELFF.

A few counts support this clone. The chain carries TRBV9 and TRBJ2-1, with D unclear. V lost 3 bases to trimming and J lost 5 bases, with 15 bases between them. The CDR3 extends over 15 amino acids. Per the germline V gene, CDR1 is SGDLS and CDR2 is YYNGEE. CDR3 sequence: CASSAPAAEHNEQFF. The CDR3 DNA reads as TGTGCCAGCAGCGCTCCGGCGGCGGAACACAATGAGCAGTTCTTC.

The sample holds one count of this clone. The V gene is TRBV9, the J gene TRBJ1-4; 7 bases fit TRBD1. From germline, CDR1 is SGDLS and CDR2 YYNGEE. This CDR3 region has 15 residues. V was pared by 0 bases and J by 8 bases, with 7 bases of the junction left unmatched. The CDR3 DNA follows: TGTGCCAGCAGCGTAGCCGCAGGGGGGTGGGAAAAACTGTTTTTT. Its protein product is CASSVAAGGWEKLFF.

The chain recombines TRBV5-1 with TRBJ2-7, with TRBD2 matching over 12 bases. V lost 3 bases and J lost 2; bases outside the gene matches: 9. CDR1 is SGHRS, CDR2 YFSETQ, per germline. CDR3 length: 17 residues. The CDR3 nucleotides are TGCGCCAGCAGCTCCTCCCAGACTAGCGGGAGCCCCTACGAGCAGTACTTC. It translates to CASSSSQTSGSPYEQYF.

CDR3 coding DNA: TGTGCCAGCAGTGCCTATACTAGCGACCCAGAGGATACGCAGTATTTT. This sequence encodes CASSAYTSDPEDTQYF. The genes are TRBV6-1 and TRBJ2-3; 7 bases fit TRBD2. CDR1 is MNHNS and CDR2 is SASEGT in the germline V gene. Trimming at V came to 4 bases and at J to 6 bases, leaving 13 bases not matched to a gene. The CDR3 is made up of 16 amino acids.

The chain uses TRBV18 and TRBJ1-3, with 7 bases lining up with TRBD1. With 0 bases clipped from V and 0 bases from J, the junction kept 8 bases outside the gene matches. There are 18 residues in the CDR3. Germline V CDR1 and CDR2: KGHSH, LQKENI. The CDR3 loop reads CASSPPSGGPLSGNTIYF. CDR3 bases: TGTGCCAGCTCACCACCCTCAGGGGGACCGCTCTCTGGAAACACCATATATTTT.

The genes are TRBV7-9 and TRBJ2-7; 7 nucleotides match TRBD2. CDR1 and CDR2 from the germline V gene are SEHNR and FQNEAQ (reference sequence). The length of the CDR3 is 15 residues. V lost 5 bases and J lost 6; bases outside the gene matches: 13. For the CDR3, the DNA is TGTGCCAGCAGCCCCCAACGGGGGGAGGCATTCGAGCAGTACTTC. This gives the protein CASSPQRGEAFEQYF.

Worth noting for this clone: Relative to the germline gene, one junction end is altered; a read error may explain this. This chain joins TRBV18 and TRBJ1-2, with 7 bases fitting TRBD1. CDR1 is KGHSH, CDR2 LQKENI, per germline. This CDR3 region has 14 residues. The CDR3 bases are TGTGCCAGCTCCCCGACAGGGCCGGACTATAGCTACACCTTC. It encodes CASSPTGPDYSYTF.

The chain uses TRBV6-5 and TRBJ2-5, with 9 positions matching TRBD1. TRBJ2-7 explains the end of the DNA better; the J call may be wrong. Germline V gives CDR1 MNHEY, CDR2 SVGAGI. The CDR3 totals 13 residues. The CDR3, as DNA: TGTGCCAGCACTCGGACAGGGGAGTACGAGCAGTACTTC. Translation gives CASTRTGEYEQYF.

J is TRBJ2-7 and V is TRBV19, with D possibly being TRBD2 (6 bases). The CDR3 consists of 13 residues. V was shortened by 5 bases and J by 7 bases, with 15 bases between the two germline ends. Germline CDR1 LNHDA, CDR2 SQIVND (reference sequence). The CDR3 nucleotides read TGTGCCAGTAGTGGGCCCGCGGCGGGGGAGCAGTACTTC. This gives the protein CASSGPAAGEQYF.

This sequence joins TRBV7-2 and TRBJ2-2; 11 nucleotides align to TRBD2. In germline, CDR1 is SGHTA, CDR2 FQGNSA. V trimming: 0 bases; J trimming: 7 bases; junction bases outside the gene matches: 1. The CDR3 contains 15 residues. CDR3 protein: CASSLASGRGGELFF. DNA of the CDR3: TGTGCCAGCAGCTTAGCTAGCGGGAGGGGCGGGGAGCTGTTTTTT.

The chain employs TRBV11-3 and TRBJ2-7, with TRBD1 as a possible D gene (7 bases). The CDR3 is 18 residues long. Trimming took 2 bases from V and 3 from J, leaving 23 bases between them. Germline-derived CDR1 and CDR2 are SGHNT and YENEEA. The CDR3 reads CASSLQGGLVPKIYEQYF. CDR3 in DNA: TGTGCCAGCAGCTTACAGGGGGGATTAGTCCCCAAGATCTACGAGCAGTACTTC.

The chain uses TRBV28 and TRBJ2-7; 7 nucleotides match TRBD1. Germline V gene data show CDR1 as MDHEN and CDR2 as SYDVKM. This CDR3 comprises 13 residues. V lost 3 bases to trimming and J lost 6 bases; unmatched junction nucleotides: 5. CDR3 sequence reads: CASSLTGSREQYF. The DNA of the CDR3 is TGTGCCAGCAGTTTGACAGGGTCGCGCGAGCAGTACTTC.

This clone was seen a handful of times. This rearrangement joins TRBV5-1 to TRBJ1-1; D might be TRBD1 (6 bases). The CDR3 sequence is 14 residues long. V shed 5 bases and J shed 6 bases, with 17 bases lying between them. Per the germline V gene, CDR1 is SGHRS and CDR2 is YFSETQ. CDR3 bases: TGCGCCAGCAGAAAAAGGGGGACGGAGGCTGAAGCTTTCTTT. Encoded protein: CASRKRGTEAEAFF.

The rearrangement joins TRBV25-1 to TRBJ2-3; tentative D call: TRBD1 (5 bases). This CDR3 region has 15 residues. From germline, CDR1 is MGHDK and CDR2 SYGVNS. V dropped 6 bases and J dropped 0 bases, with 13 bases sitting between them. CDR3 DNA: TGTGCCAGCAGCCAGGACATAACTAGCACAGATACGCAGTATTTT. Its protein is CASSQDITSTDTQYF.

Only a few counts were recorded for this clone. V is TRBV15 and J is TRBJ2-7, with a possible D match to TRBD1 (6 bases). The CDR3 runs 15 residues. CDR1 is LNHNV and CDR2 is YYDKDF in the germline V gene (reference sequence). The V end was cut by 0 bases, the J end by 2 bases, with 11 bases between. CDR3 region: CATSRDPGTTYEQYF. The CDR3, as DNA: TGTGCCACCAGCAGAGATCCCGGGACAACCTACGAGCAGTACTTC.

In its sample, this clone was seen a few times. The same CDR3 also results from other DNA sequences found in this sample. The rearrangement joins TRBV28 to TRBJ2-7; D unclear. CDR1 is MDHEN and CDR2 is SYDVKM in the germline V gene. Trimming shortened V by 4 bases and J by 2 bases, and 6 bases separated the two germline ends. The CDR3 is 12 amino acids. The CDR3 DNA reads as TGTGCCAGCAGTTCCACTGCCTACGAGCAGTACTTC. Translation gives CASSSTAYEQYF.

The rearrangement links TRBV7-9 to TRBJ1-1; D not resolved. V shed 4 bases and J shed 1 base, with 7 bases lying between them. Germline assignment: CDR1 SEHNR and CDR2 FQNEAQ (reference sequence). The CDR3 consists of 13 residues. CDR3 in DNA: TGTGCCAGCAGCTCAAACAGGAACACTGAAGCTTTCTTT. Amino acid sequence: CASSSNRNTEAFF.

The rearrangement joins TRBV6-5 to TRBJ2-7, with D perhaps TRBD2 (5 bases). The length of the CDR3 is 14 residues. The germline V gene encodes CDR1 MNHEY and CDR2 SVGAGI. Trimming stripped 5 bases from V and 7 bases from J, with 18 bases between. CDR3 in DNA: TGTGCCAGCAGTGGTTGGTCCCCGGCGGGTGAGCAGTACTTC. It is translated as CASSGWSPAGEQYF.

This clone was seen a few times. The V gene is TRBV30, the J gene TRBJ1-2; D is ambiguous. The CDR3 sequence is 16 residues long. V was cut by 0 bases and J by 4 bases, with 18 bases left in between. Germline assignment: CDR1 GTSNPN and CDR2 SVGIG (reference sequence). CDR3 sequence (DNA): TGTGCCTGGAGTGTCCCAGGCAGGTCCCCCCTCTATGGCTACACCTTC. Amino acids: CAWSVPGRSPLYGYTF.

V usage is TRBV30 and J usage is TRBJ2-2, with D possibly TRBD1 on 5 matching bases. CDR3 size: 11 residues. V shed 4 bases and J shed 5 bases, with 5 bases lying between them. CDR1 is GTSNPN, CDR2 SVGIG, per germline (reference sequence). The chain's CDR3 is CAWTGTGELFF. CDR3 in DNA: TGTGCCTGGACAGGGACCGGGGAGCTGTTTTTT.

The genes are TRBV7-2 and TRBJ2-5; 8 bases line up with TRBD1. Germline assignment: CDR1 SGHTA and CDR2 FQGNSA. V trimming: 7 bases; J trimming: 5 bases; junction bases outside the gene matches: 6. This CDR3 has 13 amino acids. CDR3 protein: CASTVDRAETQYF. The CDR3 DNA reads TGTGCCAGCACCGTGGACAGGGCGGAGACCCAGTACTTC. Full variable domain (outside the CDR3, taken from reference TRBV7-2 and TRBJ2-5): GAGVSQSPSNKVTEKGKDVELRCDPISGHTALYWYRQSLGQGLEFLIYFQGNSAPDKSGLPSDRFSAERTGGSVSTLTIQRTQQEDSAVYLCASTVDRAETQYFGPGTRLLVL.

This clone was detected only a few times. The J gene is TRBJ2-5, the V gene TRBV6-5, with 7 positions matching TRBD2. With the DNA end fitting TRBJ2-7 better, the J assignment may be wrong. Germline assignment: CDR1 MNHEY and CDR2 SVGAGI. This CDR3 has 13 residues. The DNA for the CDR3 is TGTGCCAGCAGTTACGGGGGGGACTACGAGCAGTACTTC. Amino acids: CASSYGGDYEQYF.

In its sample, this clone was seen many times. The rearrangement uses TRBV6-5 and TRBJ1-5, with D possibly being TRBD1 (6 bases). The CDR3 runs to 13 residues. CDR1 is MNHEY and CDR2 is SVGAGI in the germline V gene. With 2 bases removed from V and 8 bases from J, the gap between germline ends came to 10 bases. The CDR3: CASSYRGKEPQHF. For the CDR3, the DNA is TGTGCCAGCAGTTACAGGGGGAAAGAGCCCCAGCATTTT.

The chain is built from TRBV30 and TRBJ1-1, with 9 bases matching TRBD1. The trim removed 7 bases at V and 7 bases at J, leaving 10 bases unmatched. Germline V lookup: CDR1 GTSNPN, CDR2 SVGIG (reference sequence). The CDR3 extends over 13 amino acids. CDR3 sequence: CASRGQGFNEAFF. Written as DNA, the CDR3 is TGTGCCTCCCGGGGACAGGGCTTCAATGAAGCTTTCTTT. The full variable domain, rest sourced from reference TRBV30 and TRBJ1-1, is SQTIHQWPATLVQPVGSPLSLECTVEGTSNPNLYWYRQAAGRGLQLLFYSVGIGQISSEVPQNLSASRPQDRQFILSSKKLLLSDSGFYLCASRGQGFNEAFFGQGTRLTVV.